This T cell receptor (beta chain) was documented in a study of cytomegalovirus exposure and HLA in healthy donors. The germline V gene has CDR1 MNHNS and CDR2 SASEGT. Trimming took 4 bases from V and 13 from J; bases not matched to a gene: 11. The CDR3 loop spans 14 amino acids. There were likely unrecorded immune exposures, though donors were nominally healthy when sampled. In this sample, this clone turned up a few times. The antigen is undetermined. PCR involved 60 Vbeta and 13 Jbeta primers. TCRdb keeps only in-frame clones here, not all; method: immunoSEQ multiplex PCR. Among approximately 140,000 clones, around 71% were seen once, and the ten largest hold about 2.4%. Study findings and constraints: Immune exposure data for these donors was limited to CMV serostatus. Cytomegalovirus association was assigned to some 160 TCR beta chains. Exclusion as indistinguishable affected some V segments, including TRBV6-2 and TRBV6-3.

The chain recombines TRBV6-1 with TRBJ2-7; 12 bases map to TRBD2. Material for sequencing was PBMCs. The sequence was obtained from a woman aged 55-69 years in good health and CMV-seropositive. CDR3 nucleotides: TGTGCCAGCAGTGCCTCGGGACTAGCGGGTTCTGCATACTTC. It encodes CASSASGLAGSAYF.